This T cell receptor (beta chain) was observed in a study of a mutant IDH1 vaccine in newly diagnosed glioma. Study-level information: Once 4-6 weeks had passed after radiotherapy alone, vaccination started, or it started with temozolomide cycles. Receipt of radiotherapy, temozolomide, or both preceded the study, and most received both.

TCRdb keeps only in-frame clones here, not all; method: immunoSEQ multiplex PCR. Of approximately 70,000 clones detected, 84% appear once; the ten largest clones hold less than 15%. The CDR3 is 14 amino acids. The germline CDR1 and CDR2 sequences are SGHVS and FQNEAQ. Unmatched junction bases numbered 3, after V lost 5 bases and J lost 2 bases. To note about this clone: The antigen remains undetermined.

Noted time point: week 23, last vaccination. Vaccine doses each comprised 300 ug of mutant IDH1 20-mer peptide, with topical imiquimod. The rearrangement joins TRBV7-8 to TRBJ2-7; 10 bases are a match to TRBD2. The sequence was obtained from a man between 18 and 29 years old with glioma. This material consisted of PBMCs, taken from a glioma patient whose treatment included an IDH1 peptide vaccine. This CDR3 reads CASSRTSGTYEQYF. The CDR3 region has the DNA TGTGCCAGCAGCCGGACTAGCGGAACCTACGAGCAGTACTTC.